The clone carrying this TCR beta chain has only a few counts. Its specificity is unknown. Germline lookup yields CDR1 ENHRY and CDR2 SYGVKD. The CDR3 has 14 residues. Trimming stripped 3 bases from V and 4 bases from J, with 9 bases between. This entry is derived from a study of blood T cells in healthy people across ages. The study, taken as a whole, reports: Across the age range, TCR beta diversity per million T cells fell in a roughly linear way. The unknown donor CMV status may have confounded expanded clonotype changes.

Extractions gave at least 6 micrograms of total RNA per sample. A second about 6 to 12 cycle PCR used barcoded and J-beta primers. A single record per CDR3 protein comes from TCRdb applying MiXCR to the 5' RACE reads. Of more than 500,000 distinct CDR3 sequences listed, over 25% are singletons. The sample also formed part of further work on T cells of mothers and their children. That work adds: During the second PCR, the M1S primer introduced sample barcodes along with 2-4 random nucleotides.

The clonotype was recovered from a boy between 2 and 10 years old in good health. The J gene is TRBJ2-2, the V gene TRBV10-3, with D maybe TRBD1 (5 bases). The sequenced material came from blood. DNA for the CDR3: TGTGCCATCAGTGACAGACAGCGCACCGGGGAGCTGTTTTTT. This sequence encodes CAISDRQRTGELFF.